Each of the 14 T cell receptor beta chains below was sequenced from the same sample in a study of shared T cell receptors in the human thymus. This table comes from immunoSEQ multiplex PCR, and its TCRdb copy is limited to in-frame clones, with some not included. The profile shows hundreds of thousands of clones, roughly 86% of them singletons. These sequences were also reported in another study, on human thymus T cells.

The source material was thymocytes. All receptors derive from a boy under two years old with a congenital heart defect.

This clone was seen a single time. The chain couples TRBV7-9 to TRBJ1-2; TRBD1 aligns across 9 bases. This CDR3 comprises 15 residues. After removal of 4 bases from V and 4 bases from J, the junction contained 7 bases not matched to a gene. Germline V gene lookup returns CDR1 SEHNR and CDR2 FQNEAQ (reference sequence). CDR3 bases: TGTGCCAGCAGCTATTCCGGGACAGGGTTCTATGGCTACACCTTC. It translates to CASSYSGTGFYGYTF. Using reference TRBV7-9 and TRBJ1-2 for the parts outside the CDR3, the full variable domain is DTGVSQNPRHKITKRGQNVTFRCDPISEHNRLYWYRQTLGQGPEFLTYFQNEAQLEKSRLLSDRFSAERPKGSFSTLEIQRTEQGDSAMYLCASSYSGTGFYGYTFGSGTRLTVV.

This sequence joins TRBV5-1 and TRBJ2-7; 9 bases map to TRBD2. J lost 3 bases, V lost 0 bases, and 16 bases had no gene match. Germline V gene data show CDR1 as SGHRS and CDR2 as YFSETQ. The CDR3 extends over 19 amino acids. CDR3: CASSLAQREATPPFYEQYF. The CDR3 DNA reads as TGCGCCAGCAGCTTGGCACAGCGGGAGGCCACCCCTCCGTTCTACGAGCAGTACTTC.

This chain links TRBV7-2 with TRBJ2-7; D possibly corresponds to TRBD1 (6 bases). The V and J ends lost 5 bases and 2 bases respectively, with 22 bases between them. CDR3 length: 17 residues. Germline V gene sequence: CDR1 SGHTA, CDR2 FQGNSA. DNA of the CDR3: TGTGCCAGCAGCCACCCATCCGCGGACAGTTTAACCTACGAGCAGTACTTC. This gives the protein CASSHPSADSLTYEQYF.

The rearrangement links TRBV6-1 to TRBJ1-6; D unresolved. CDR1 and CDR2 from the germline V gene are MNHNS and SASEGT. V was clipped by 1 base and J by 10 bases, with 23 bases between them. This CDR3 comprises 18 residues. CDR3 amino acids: CASSEERRGRGGYSPLHF. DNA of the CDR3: TGTGCCAGCAGTGAAGAACGCCGTGGGAGAGGAGGGTACTCACCCCTCCACTTT.

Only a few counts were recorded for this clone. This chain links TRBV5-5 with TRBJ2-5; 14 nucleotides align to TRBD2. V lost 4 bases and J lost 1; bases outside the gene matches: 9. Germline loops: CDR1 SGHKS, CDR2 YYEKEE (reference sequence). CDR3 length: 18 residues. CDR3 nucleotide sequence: TGTGCCAGCAGCCTTAACGCCGGACTAGCGGGGGGCCAAGAGACCCAGTACTTC. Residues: CASSLNAGLAGGQETQYF.

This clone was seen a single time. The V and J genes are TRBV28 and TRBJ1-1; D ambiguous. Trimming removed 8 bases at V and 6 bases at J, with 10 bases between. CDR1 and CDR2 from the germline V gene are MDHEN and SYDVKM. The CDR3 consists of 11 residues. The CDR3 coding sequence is TGTGCCAGCGAAAAGGCGGCTGAAGCTTTCTTT. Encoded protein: CASEKAAEAFF.

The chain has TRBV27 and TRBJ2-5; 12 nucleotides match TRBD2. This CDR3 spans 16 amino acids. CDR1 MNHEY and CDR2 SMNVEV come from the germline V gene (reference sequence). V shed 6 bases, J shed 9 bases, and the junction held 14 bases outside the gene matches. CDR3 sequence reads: CASSPGLAGDKRAQYF. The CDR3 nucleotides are TGTGCCAGCAGCCCGGGACTAGCGGGTGATAAGAGGGCCCAGTACTTC.

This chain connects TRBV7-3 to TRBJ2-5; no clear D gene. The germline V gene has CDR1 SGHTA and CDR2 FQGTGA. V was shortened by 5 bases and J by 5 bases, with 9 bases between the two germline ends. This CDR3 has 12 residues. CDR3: CASSHSRETQYF. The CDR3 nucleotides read TGTGCCAGCAGCCACTCCAGGGAGACCCAGTACTTC.

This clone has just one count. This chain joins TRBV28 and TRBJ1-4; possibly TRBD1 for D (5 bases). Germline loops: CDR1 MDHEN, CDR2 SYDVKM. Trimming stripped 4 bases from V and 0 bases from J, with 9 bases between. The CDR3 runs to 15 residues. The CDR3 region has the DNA TGTGCCAGCAGTTCCGGGGGAACAACTAATGAAAAACTGTTTTTT. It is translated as CASSSGGTTNEKLFF.

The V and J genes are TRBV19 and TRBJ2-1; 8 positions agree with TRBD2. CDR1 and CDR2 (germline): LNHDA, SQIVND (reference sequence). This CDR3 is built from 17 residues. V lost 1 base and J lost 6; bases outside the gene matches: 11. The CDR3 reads CASSIAGPGGPPNEQFF. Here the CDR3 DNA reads TGTGCCAGTAGTATAGCCGGGCCGGGGGGGCCACCCAATGAGCAGTTCTTC.

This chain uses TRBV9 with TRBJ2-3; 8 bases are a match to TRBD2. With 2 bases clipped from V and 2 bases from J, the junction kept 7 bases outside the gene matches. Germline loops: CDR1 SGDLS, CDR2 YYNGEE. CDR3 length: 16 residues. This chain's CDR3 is CASSVSGGSATDTQYF. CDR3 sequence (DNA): TGTGCCAGCAGCGTGTCGGGGGGGAGTGCCACAGATACGCAGTATTTT.

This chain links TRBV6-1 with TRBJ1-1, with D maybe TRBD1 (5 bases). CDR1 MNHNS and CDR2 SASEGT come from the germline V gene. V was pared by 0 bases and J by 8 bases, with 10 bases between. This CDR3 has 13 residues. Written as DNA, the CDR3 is TGTGCCAGCAGTGAAGCGAAGGGACTAGAAGCTTTCTTT. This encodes CASSEAKGLEAFF.

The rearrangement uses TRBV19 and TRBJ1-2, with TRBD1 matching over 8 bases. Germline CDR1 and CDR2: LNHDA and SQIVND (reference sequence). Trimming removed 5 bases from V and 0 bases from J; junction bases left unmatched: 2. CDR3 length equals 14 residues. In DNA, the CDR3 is TGTGCCAGTAGTGGACAGGGTGCTAACTATGGCTACACCTTC. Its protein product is CASSGQGANYGYTF.

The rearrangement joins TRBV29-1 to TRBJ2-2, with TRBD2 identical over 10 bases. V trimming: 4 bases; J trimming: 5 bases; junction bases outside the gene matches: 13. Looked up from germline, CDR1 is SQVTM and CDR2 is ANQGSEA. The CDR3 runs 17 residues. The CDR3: CSVGLAGGTLGTGELFF. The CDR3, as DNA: TGCAGCGTTGGACTAGCGGGCGGAACCCTGGGGACCGGGGAGCTGTTTTTT.